This T cell receptor (beta chain) comes out of a study of cytomegalovirus exposure and HLA in healthy donors. General study points: Rarity marked most TCR sequences, yet some public TCRs occurred in many donors. The study listed under 200 cytomegalovirus-associated TCR beta chains. Later genetic work tied a missense DCLRE1C variant to beta-chain V and J trimming.

13 Jbeta primers and 60 Vbeta primers were used for the PCR. Here immunoSEQ multiplex PCR was the method, and the copy in TCRdb shows in-frame clones only, minus some. The sample holds approximately 170,000 clones; more than 70% are singletons and the top ten take 4.9%. Germline CDR1 MDHEN, CDR2 SYDVKM. Trimming pared 4 bases from V and 7 bases from J, leaving 19 bases between. CDR3 length: 15 amino acids. About this clone: Its specificity is not known.

The V call is TRBV28, the J call TRBJ2-5; TRBD2 is a possible D gene (6 bases). The source is a male donor in good health and CMV-seronegative. The sample taken for sequencing was PBMCs. In nucleotides, the CDR3 is TGTGCCAGCAGTTCGCGGGACCAAACCCGAGGGACCCAGTACTTC. As protein: CASSSRDQTRGTQYF.